This T cell receptor (beta chain) was retrieved from a study of cytomegalovirus exposure and HLA in healthy donors. Study-level points and caveats: With further analysis later on, most CMV-associated TCR beta chains appeared HLA-restricted. The authors confirmed in vitro that three CMV-associated chains were specific for CMV antigens. Many donors carried some public TCRs, although rarity characterized most TCR sequences.

13 Jbeta primers and 60 Vbeta primers were used for the PCR. In the original analysis: In a later analysis, the count reached about 82 million unique TCR beta chains, with about 11 million shared. TCRdb's copy holds only in-frame clones and misses some; the assay was immunoSEQ multiplex PCR. For V, J and clone size, that table is used; D and trimming come from the DNA. The sample gives some 99,000 clones, approximately 80% of which show up once; 2.2% is in the top ten. Trimming cost V 0 bases and J 5 bases; bases outside gene matches: 12. CDR1 and CDR2 (germline): MGHRA, YSYEKL. CDR3 length equals 19 residues. Points on this clone: Its antigen is still unknown.

The receptor's source is a woman aged 25 to 39 in good health and CMV-seronegative. This rearrangement joins TRBV4-1 to TRBJ2-1; the match to TRBD2 covers 11 bases. The sequencing input was PBMCs. The CDR3 DNA follows: TGCGCCAGCAGCCAAGACCCCCCACTAGCGGGAGTGGTAGACAATGAGCAGTTCTTC. Amino acids: CASSQDPPLAGVVDNEQFF.